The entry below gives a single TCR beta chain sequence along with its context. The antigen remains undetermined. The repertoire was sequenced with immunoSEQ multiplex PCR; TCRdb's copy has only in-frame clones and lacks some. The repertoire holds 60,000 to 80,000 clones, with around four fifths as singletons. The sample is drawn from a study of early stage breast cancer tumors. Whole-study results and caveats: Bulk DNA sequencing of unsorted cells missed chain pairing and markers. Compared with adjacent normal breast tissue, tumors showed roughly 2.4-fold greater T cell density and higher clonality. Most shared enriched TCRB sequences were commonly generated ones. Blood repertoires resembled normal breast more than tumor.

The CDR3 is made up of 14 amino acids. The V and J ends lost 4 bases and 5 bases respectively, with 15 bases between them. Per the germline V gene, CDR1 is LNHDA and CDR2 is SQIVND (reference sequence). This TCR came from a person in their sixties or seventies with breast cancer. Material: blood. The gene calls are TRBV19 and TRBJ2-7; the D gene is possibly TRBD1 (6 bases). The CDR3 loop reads CASSRTTGWDEQYF. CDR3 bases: TGTGCCAGTAGTAGAACGACAGGATGGGACGAGCAGTACTTC.